The 9 T cell receptor beta chains reported below all come from one sample, sequenced in a study of T cell responses to AZD1222 COVID-19 vaccine. Measured with immunoSEQ multiplex PCR; TCRdb has only the in-frame clones, and not every one. Among over 130,000 clones listed, more than 85% were seen once. This material consisted of peripheral blood, taken 28 days after the second AZD1222 dose. Receptors originate from an adult who received the AZD1222 COVID-19 vaccine.

This rearrangement joins TRBV7-9 to TRBJ1-5; unclear D gene. From germline, CDR1 is SEHNR and CDR2 FQNEAQ (reference sequence). The ends were cut back, 5 bases at V and 3 bases at J, with 14 bases in the middle. The CDR3 consists of 15 residues. The CDR3 DNA reads as TGTGCCAGCAGCAGTCAGGAAAGCCTCAATCAGCCCCAGCATTTT. The encoded protein is CASSSQESLNQPQHF.

The gene calls are TRBV4-1 and TRBJ2-3; 7 bases line up with TRBD1. Trimming took 3 bases from V and 2 from J; bases not matched to a gene: 2. The CDR3 spans 14 residues. CDR1 is MGHRA, CDR2 YSYEKL, per germline. For the CDR3, the DNA is TGCGCCAGCAGCCACGGGACAGTCACAGATACGCAGTATTTT. Amino acids: CASSHGTVTDTQYF.

CDR3 in DNA: TGTGCCAGCAGCCGAAACCCAACCGGGGAGCTGTTTTTT. Its translation: CASSRNPTGELFF. This chain joins TRBV7-3 and TRBJ2-2; D not resolved. V lost 5 bases and J 5 bases, leaving 9 bases between the germline ends. This CDR3 is 13 amino acids long. CDR1 and CDR2 (germline): SGHTA, FQGTGA.

This chain joins TRBV5-1 and TRBJ2-2, with a weak D call TRBD2 (6 bases). Trimming stripped 2 bases from V and 2 bases from J, with 13 bases between. The CDR3 covers 16 residues. Germline CDR1 reads SGHRS; CDR2 reads YFSETQ. For the CDR3, the DNA is TGCGCCAGCAGCTTTGTCGGGACTGCTAACACCGGGGAGCTGTTTTTT. It encodes CASSFVGTANTGELFF.

CDR3 sequence (DNA): TGTGCCATCAGTGAGTCTCCGGGACAGGGCAATTACGAGCAGTACTTC. Its translation: CAISESPGQGNYEQYF. This sequence joins TRBV10-3 and TRBJ2-7; 9 nucleotides align to TRBD1. Germline CDR1 and CDR2: ENHRY and SYGVKD. Trimming removed 0 bases from V and 4 bases from J; junction bases left unmatched: 7. This CDR3 region has 16 residues.

This sequence joins TRBV13 and TRBJ1-1; no reliable D call. Between the trimmed V and J ends, which lost 5 bases and 8 bases, there was a span of 15 bases. The CDR3 length is 13 residues. Germline CDR1 reads PRHDT; CDR2 reads FYEKMQ (reference sequence). This CDR3 is CASSQLGRREAFF. The CDR3 DNA is TGTGCCAGCAGCCAACTAGGACGGAGAGAAGCTTTCTTT.

The V gene is TRBV4-3, the J gene TRBJ2-3; 10 nucleotides line up with TRBD2. V shed 6 bases, J shed 1 base, and the junction held 7 bases outside the gene matches. The CDR3 is 16 residues long. Germline assignment: CDR1 LGHNA and CDR2 YSLEER. The CDR3 reads CASSRLAGEGTDTQYF. The CDR3 DNA reads TGCGCCAGCAGTCGGCTAGCGGGAGAGGGCACAGATACGCAGTATTTT.

This clone occurred once. The rearrangement joins TRBV9 to TRBJ2-3, with 11 positions matching TRBD2. Per the germline V gene, CDR1 is SGDLS and CDR2 is YYNGEE. V was pared by 2 bases and J by 6 bases, with 5 bases of the junction left unmatched. The CDR3 totals 15 residues. The CDR3 region has the DNA TGTGCCAGCAGCGTGATGACTAGCGGGGAGGATACGCAGTATTTT. It specifies CASSVMTSGEDTQYF.

This clone occurred a few times. Here the CDR3 DNA reads TGTGCCAGCAGCTTAGCTTTGGAGGCGGTAGGCACCGGGGAGCTGTTTTTT. Protein: CASSLALEAVGTGELFF. The chain uses TRBV7-9 and TRBJ2-2; a weak D match, TRBD2 (5 bases). V lost 0 bases and J 4 bases, leaving 15 bases between the germline ends. The CDR3 covers 17 residues. Per germline, CDR1 SEHNR and CDR2 FQNEAQ (reference sequence).